The 24 T cell receptor beta chains listed next were all sequenced from one sample in a study of cytomegalovirus exposure and HLA in healthy donors. The primer mix had 60 Vbeta and 13 Jbeta primers. Using immunoSEQ multiplex PCR, the repertoire was profiled, and TCRdb retains in-frame clones only, with some absent. The table shows approximately 120,000 clones, with roughly 75% occurring only once. The sequenced material came from PBMCs. These receptors were taken from a female donor in good health and CMV-seronegative.

V gene TRBV19 combines with J gene TRBJ2-7; D unresolved. V gave up 3 bases and J gave up 6 bases, with 9 bases separating them. CDR1 and CDR2 (germline): LNHDA, SQIVND (reference sequence). This CDR3 is built from 12 residues. CDR3 region: CASSIINGEQYF. CDR3 nucleotide sequence: TGTGCCAGTAGTATTATAAACGGCGAGCAGTACTTC.

J is TRBJ1-5 and V is TRBV6-5; 11 nucleotides align to TRBD1. Per germline, CDR1 MNHEY and CDR2 SVGAGI. This CDR3 spans 14 amino acids. The junction had 3 bases not matched to a gene; V was cut back by 5 bases and J by 6 bases. CDR3 protein: CASSRGQGVQPQHF. Written as DNA, the CDR3 is TGTGCCAGCAGTAGGGGACAGGGGGTTCAGCCCCAGCATTTT.

The chain is built from TRBV5-5 and TRBJ2-1; 11 nucleotides line up with TRBD2. The CDR3 extends over 16 amino acids. V was pared by 4 bases and J by 0 bases, with 3 bases of the junction left unmatched. Germline V CDR1 and CDR2: SGHKS, YYEKEE (reference sequence). The CDR3 DNA sequence: TGTGCCAGCAGCCTCGGACTAGCGGGCTCCTACAATGAGCAGTTCTTC. Its translation: CASSLGLAGSYNEQFF.

This clone was seen once. V is TRBV6-1 and J is TRBJ2-5; a possible D gene is TRBD2 (5 bases). The CDR3 consists of 14 residues. Between the trimmed V and J ends, which lost 2 bases and 6 bases, there was a span of 13 bases. Per the germline V gene, CDR1 is MNHNS and CDR2 is SASEGT. The CDR3 loop reads CASSEMGWRKTQYF. The DNA of the CDR3 is TGTGCCAGCAGTGAAATGGGGTGGAGGAAGACCCAGTACTTC.

The CDR3 here is CASSQRQGTLTIYF. The CDR3 bases are TGCGCCAGCAGCCAACGACAGGGCACACTCACCATATATTTT. The chain couples TRBV4-1 to TRBJ1-3; 7 bases match TRBD1. Trimming took 2 bases from V and 9 from J; bases not matched to a gene: 7. Germline-derived CDR1 and CDR2 are MGHRA and YSYEKL. The CDR3 runs to 14 residues.

The genes are TRBV4-2 and TRBJ2-2; 9 positions agree with TRBD1. Germline V gene lookup returns CDR1 LGHNA and CDR2 YNFKEQ. Trimming removed 3 bases from V and 4 bases from J; junction bases left unmatched: 9. The CDR3 extends over 17 amino acids. The CDR3 DNA follows: TGTGCCAGCAGCCAGGCCGTCAGGACAGGGGCCACCGGGGAGCTGTTTTTT. Its translation: CASSQAVRTGATGELFF.

The chain is built from TRBV6-5 and TRBJ2-2; tentative D call: TRBD2 (7 bases). The CDR3 spans 16 residues. CDR1 is MNHEY and CDR2 is SVGAGI in the germline V gene. V gave up 0 bases and J gave up 4 bases, with 12 bases separating them. The DNA for the CDR3 is TGTGCCAGCAGTTACTCCGGGGGGCGCCGCACCGGGGAGCTGTTTTTT. Amino acids: CASSYSGGRRTGELFF.

V is TRBV7-8 and J is TRBJ2-7; no clear D gene. CDR3 length: 13 residues. V was pared by 6 bases and J by 1 base, with 10 bases between. Germline V lookup: CDR1 SGHVS, CDR2 FQNEAQ. The CDR3 DNA reads TGTGCCAGCAGACAGACCGGTTCCTACGAGCAGTACTTC. This gives the protein CASRQTGSYEQYF.

To note about this clone: At one end the junction does not follow the germline gene, possibly because of a read error. V gene TRBV7-8 combines with J gene TRBJ2-5; unclear D gene. Germline V gives CDR1 SGHVS, CDR2 FQNEAQ. This CDR3 contains 13 residues. The CDR3 spells CASSLGRTTLVNF. CDR3 nucleotide sequence: TGTGCCAGCAGCTTAGGTCGCACTACGTTGGTGAACTTC. Using reference TRBV7-8 and TRBJ2-5 for the parts outside the CDR3, the full variable domain is GAGVSQSPRYKVAKRGQDVALRCDPISGHVSLFWYQQALGQGPEFLTYFQNEAQLDKSGLPSDRFFAERPEGSVSTLKIQRTQQEDSAVYLCASSLGRTTLVNFGPGTRLLVL.

In DNA, the CDR3 is TGTGCCAGCAGCCCCACTAGCGGGAGACCCTACGAGCAGTACTTC. As protein: CASSPTSGRPYEQYF. The chain carries TRBV5-4 and TRBJ2-7, with 11 nucleotides matching TRBD2. CDR3 length: 15 amino acids. The germline CDR1 and CDR2 sequences are SGHNT and YYREEE (reference sequence). V dropped 4 bases and J dropped 2; count of bases not matched to a gene: 5.

This chain joins TRBV5-6 and TRBJ1-4; the D gene is possibly TRBD1 (6 bases). The CDR3 runs 14 residues. The germline CDR1 and CDR2 sequences are SGHDT and YYEEEE. Trimming took off 0 bases at V and 5 bases at J, with 8 bases between the two ends. Here the CDR3 DNA reads TGTGCCAGCAGCTTGGGACAGGTGAATGAAAAACTGTTTTTT. Protein product: CASSLGQVNEKLFF. Supplemented by reference TRBV5-6 and TRBJ1-4, the full variable domain reads DAGVTQSPTHLIKTRGQQVTLRCSPKSGHDTVSWYQQALGQGPQFIFQYYEEEERQRGNFPDRFSGHQFPNYSSELNVNALLLGDSALYLCASSLGQVNEKLFFGSGTQLSVL.

The gene calls are TRBV7-9 and TRBJ2-7; 8 positions match TRBD2. V lost 0 bases and J lost 0; bases outside the gene matches: 7. Germline V lookup: CDR1 SEHNR, CDR2 FQNEAQ (reference sequence). This CDR3 is built from 17 residues. In DNA, the CDR3 is TGTGCCAGCAGCTTAGCTAGGGGCGGGGGGAGCTCCTACGAGCAGTACTTC. Its protein product is CASSLARGGGSSYEQYF.

This rearrangement joins TRBV7-8 to TRBJ1-1; TRBD1 matches at 9 bases. V was pared by 1 base and J by 4 bases, with 4 bases of the junction left unmatched. This CDR3 has 15 residues. Germline CDR1 SGHVS, CDR2 FQNEAQ. The CDR3 coding sequence is TGTGCCAGCAGCTTAGGGGACAGGGCTAGCACTGAAGCTTTCTTT. Translation gives CASSLGDRASTEAFF.

The chain employs TRBV7-9 and TRBJ2-5, with 9 bases that match TRBD1. The CDR3 runs 15 residues. The ends lost 1 base at V and 6 bases at J; junction bases unmatched: 6. In germline, CDR1 is SEHNR, CDR2 FQNEAQ (reference sequence). CDR3 DNA: TGTGCCAGCAGCTTAGGACAGGGGGGGTTAAAGACCCAGTACTTC. It is translated as CASSLGQGGLKTQYF.

This chain links TRBV5-3 with TRBJ2-7; 10 bases are shared with TRBD2. Being an ORF, TRBV5-3 has a function that is uncertain. The junction had 6 bases not matched to a gene; V was cut back by 0 bases and J by 3 bases. CDR3 length: 16 residues. CDR3 bases: TGTGCCAGAAGCTTGGCCGTTCTAGCGGGAGTCTACGAGCAGTACTTC. Encoded protein: CARSLAVLAGVYEQYF.

This clone was recorded only once. This chain links TRBV4-1 with TRBJ2-1, with 9 bases fitting TRBD1. V was pared by 3 bases and J by 5 bases, with 5 bases of the junction left unmatched. The CDR3 runs to 15 residues. Germline V gene lookup returns CDR1 MGHRA and CDR2 YSYEKL. The chain's CDR3 is CASSHGDRVNNEQFF. For the CDR3, the DNA is TGCGCCAGCAGCCACGGGGACAGGGTGAACAATGAGCAGTTCTTC.

The V gene is TRBV6-1, the J gene TRBJ1-1; 7 bases map to TRBD1. This CDR3 is 13 amino acids long. In germline, CDR1 is MNHNS, CDR2 SASEGT. With 6 bases clipped from V and 4 bases from J, the junction kept 5 bases outside the gene matches. This CDR3 reads CASRLTGATEAFF. The CDR3 bases are TGTGCCAGCAGGCTTACAGGGGCCACTGAAGCTTTCTTT.

The J gene is TRBJ2-7, the V gene TRBV6-5; 9 bases agree with TRBD1. Germline assignment: CDR1 MNHEY and CDR2 SVGAGI. V lost 0 bases and J lost 6; bases outside the gene matches: 9. The CDR3 runs 16 residues. This chain's CDR3 is CASSYSGTGRMGEQYF. CDR3 bases: TGTGCCAGCAGTTACTCCGGGACAGGGAGGATGGGCGAGCAGTACTTC.

In this sample, this clone turned up a few times. The rearrangement uses TRBV28 and TRBJ2-1, with D possibly TRBD1 on 5 matching bases. V shed 3 bases and J shed 3 bases, with 15 bases lying between them. CDR3 length equals 16 residues. Germline V gene lookup returns CDR1 MDHEN and CDR2 SYDVKM. The CDR3 region has the DNA TGTGCCAGCAGTTTCTCCCCGAGACAGAACTACAATGAGCAGTTCTTC. Protein: CASSFSPRQNYNEQFF.

The sample holds a few counts of this clone. The chain joins TRBV4-1 to TRBJ2-7; possibly TRBD1 for D (5 bases). Germline lookup yields CDR1 MGHRA and CDR2 YSYEKL. The CDR3 is made up of 13 amino acids. V gave up 1 base and J gave up 6 bases, with 10 bases separating them. The DNA for the CDR3 is TGCGCCAGCAGCCAAGTTTGGGGCTCCGAGCAGTACTTC. This encodes CASSQVWGSEQYF.

This sequence joins TRBV15 and TRBJ1-5, with D possibly TRBD1 on 5 matching bases. The germline V gene has CDR1 LNHNV and CDR2 YYDKDF (reference sequence). V was shortened by 0 bases and J by 5 bases, with 11 bases between the two germline ends. CDR3 length: 15 residues. The CDR3 loop reads CATSRDGAGHQPQHF. CDR3 DNA sequence: TGTGCCACCAGCAGAGATGGGGCAGGGCATCAGCCCCAGCATTTT.

The count of this clone is one. The chain employs TRBV30 and TRBJ1-4; TRBD1 matches at 7 bases. The length of the CDR3 is 14 residues. Trimming at V came to 2 bases and at J to 10 bases, leaving 10 bases not matched to a gene. Germline lookup yields CDR1 GTSNPN and CDR2 SVGIG (reference sequence). CDR3 sequence: CAWSIVTAGGKLFF. The CDR3 coding sequence is TGTGCCTGGAGTATCGTGACCGCAGGGGGAAAACTGTTTTTT.

The V call is TRBV7-8, the J call TRBJ2-3, with 9 bases fitting TRBD1. V was pared by 1 base and J by 6 bases, with 5 bases of the junction left unmatched. This CDR3 spans 15 amino acids. Germline V gene sequence: CDR1 SGHVS, CDR2 FQNEAQ. CDR3 protein: CASSLVPGQGDTQYF. The CDR3 DNA reads TGTGCCAGCAGCTTAGTGCCGGGACAGGGCGATACGCAGTATTTT.

V gene TRBV6-5 combines with J gene TRBJ2-1; 12 bases line up with TRBD2. The CDR3 spans 15 residues. J gave up 5 bases and V 5 bases, and 4 bases lay outside the gene matches. The germline V gene encodes CDR1 MNHEY and CDR2 SVGAGI. CDR3 loop: CASSRTSGGHNEQFF. CDR3 sequence (DNA): TGTGCCAGCAGTAGAACTAGCGGGGGGCACAATGAGCAGTTCTTC.